These 30 T cell receptor beta chains were all obtained from the same sample, sequenced in a study of T cell responses to AZD1222 COVID-19 vaccine. The repertoire was sequenced with immunoSEQ multiplex PCR; TCRdb's copy has only in-frame clones and lacks some. The sample lists about 100,000 clones; approximately 87% were seen once. This sample comprised peripheral blood, obtained on day 0 of MenACWY control vaccination. These receptors were collected from an adult in good health.

The gene calls are TRBV5-1 and TRBJ1-1, with 7 bases lining up with TRBD1. Germline V gene lookup returns CDR1 SGHRS and CDR2 YFSETQ. The CDR3 contains 16 residues. The trim removed 0 bases at V and 2 bases at J, leaving 7 bases unmatched. This chain's CDR3 is CASSLAWDRLNTEAFF. As DNA, the CDR3 is TGCGCCAGCAGCTTGGCCTGGGACAGACTTAACACTGAAGCTTTCTTT.

The rearrangement links TRBV6-5 to TRBJ2-1; no reliable D call. Germline loops: CDR1 MNHEY, CDR2 SVGAGI. The length of the CDR3 is 13 residues. With 7 bases removed from V and 8 bases from J, the gap between germline ends came to 15 bases. The CDR3 here is CASTDRRRDEQFF. CDR3 sequence (DNA): TGTGCCAGCACCGATCGGCGACGGGATGAGCAGTTCTTC.

The chain uses TRBV27 and TRBJ1-4; D gene unclear. Trimming took off 2 bases at V and 7 bases at J, with 8 bases between the two ends. From germline, CDR1 is MNHEY and CDR2 SMNVEV (reference sequence). CDR3 length: 13 residues. The CDR3 coding sequence is TGTGCCAGCAGTTTAACTCTGTTTGAAAAACTGTTTTTT. This encodes CASSLTLFEKLFF.

The V and J genes are TRBV28 and TRBJ1-5, with 7 bases identical to TRBD1. V lost 4 bases, J lost 8 bases, and 14 bases stayed unmatched. Germline V lookup: CDR1 MDHEN, CDR2 SYDVKM. This CDR3 contains 16 residues. DNA of the CDR3: TGTGCCAGCAGTTCGCCGACAGGGCGAAGAGGGAAGCCCCAGCATTTT. This gives the protein CASSSPTGRRGKPQHF.

The chain carries TRBV7-2 and TRBJ1-1; D is perhaps TRBD1 (5 bases). The CDR3 extends over 14 amino acids. Trimming stripped 5 bases from V and 1 base from J, with 11 bases between. Germline V gene lookup returns CDR1 SGHTA and CDR2 FQGNSA. In DNA form, the CDR3 reads TGTGCCAGCAGCCCCCGGGACTGGAACACTGAAGCTTTCTTT. This encodes CASSPRDWNTEAFF.

The chain recombines TRBV10-3 with TRBJ1-2; 7 nucleotides agree with TRBD1. With V trimmed by 4 bases and J by 4 bases, 15 bases remained unmatched. The germline V gene has CDR1 ENHRY and CDR2 SYGVKD. This CDR3 is 17 amino acids long. Here the CDR3 reads CAISVELQGGVSYGYTF. The DNA for the CDR3 is TGTGCCATCAGTGTAGAACTGCAGGGGGGTGTTAGCTATGGCTACACCTTC.

The sample holds one count of this clone. The chain joins TRBV5-1 to TRBJ1-4, with D perhaps matching TRBD1 (6 bases). Germline V gives CDR1 SGHRS, CDR2 YFSETQ. V lost 3 bases and J lost 2, with 11 bases in between. The length of the CDR3 is 15 residues. This chain's CDR3 is CASSWKQGTNEKLFF. The CDR3 region has the DNA TGCGCCAGCAGCTGGAAACAGGGTACTAATGAAAAACTGTTTTTT.

The rearrangement uses TRBV5-8 and TRBJ2-2, with D perhaps matching TRBD1 (5 bases). Germline V gene lookup returns CDR1 SGHTS and CDR2 YDEGEE. Trimming stripped 3 bases from V and 7 bases from J, with 13 bases between. This CDR3 is built from 14 residues. The CDR3 sequence: CASSSQGWDGELFF. The CDR3 DNA follows: TGTGCCAGCAGCTCCCAGGGTTGGGACGGGGAGCTGTTTTTT. Combining the CDR3 with reference TRBV5-8 and TRBJ2-2 gives the whole variable domain EAGVTQSPTHLIKTRGQQATLRCSPISGHTSVYWYQQALGLGLQFLLWYDEGEERNRGNFPPRFSGRQFPNYSSELNVNALELEDSALYLCASSSQGWDGELFFGEGSRLTVL.

The chain recombines TRBV6-4 with TRBJ2-3; D may be TRBD1 (5 bases). Trimming cost V 5 bases and J 4 bases, with 13 bases left between them. In germline, CDR1 is MRHNA, CDR2 SNTAGT. The CDR3 sequence is 14 residues long. CDR3 loop: CASSRLGAADTQYF. The CDR3 DNA is TGTGCCAGCAGTCGCCTAGGGGCGGCAGATACGCAGTATTTT.

This clone was picked up a small number of times. The chain employs TRBV7-9 and TRBJ1-4, with D perhaps TRBD1 (5 bases). Germline V gene lookup returns CDR1 SEHNR and CDR2 FQNEAQ (reference sequence). The CDR3 consists of 15 residues. The V gene lost 5 bases and the J gene lost 3 bases, with 13 bases spanning the gap. CDR3 DNA sequence: TGTGCCAGCAGCCCCCCAGACAGACCTAATGAAAAACTGTTTTTT. This codes for CASSPPDRPNEKLFF. Full variable domain (outside the CDR3, taken from reference TRBV7-9 and TRBJ1-4): DTGVSQNPRHKITKRGQNVTFRCDPISEHNRLYWYRQTLGQGPEFLTYFQNEAQLEKSRLLSDRFSAERPKGSFSTLEIQRTEQGDSAMYLCASSPPDRPNEKLFFGSGTQLSVL.

CDR3 in DNA: TGTGCCACCAGCAGAGATCTGTCGGGATTTTACAATGAGCAGTTCTTC. Amino acids: CATSRDLSGFYNEQFF. This chain joins TRBV15 and TRBJ2-1; D perhaps matches TRBD2 (5 bases). The length of the CDR3 is 16 residues. The germline CDR1 and CDR2 sequences are LNHNV and YYDKDF (reference sequence). V lost 0 bases and J lost 4, with 13 bases in between.

This sequence joins TRBV28 and TRBJ1-3; 9 bases are a match to TRBD1. Germline assignment: CDR1 MDHEN and CDR2 SYDVKM. V lost 8 bases to trimming and J lost 0 bases; unmatched junction nucleotides: 11. The CDR3 extends over 17 amino acids. This CDR3 reads CASLTGQGFISGNTIYF. The CDR3 region has the DNA TGTGCCAGCCTAACGGGACAGGGCTTCATCTCTGGAAACACCATATATTTT.

This clone has a handful of counts. The chain uses TRBV18 and TRBJ2-3; 8 nucleotides line up with TRBD1. This CDR3 comprises 16 residues. Trimming cost V 5 bases and J 2 bases; bases outside gene matches: 9. CDR1 and CDR2 (germline): KGHSH, LQKENI. In DNA, the CDR3 is TGTGCCAGCTCATCCCCGGGACAGGCCTCCACAGATACGCAGTATTTT. Translation: CASSSPGQASTDTQYF.

This clone was counted between two and nine times. V gene TRBV7-2 combines with J gene TRBJ1-1; D uncertain. Per the germline V gene, CDR1 is SGHTA and CDR2 is FQGNSA. This CDR3 is built from 15 residues. The germline V and J ends were trimmed by 1 base and 0 bases, with 9 bases remaining between them. The CDR3 protein is CASSLELNLNTEAFF. The CDR3 DNA reads as TGTGCCAGCAGCTTAGAACTGAATCTGAACACTGAAGCTTTCTTT.

The chain couples TRBV10-3 to TRBJ1-3; TRBD1 might be the D (5 bases). CDR1 and CDR2 (germline): ENHRY, SYGVKD. CDR3 length: 13 amino acids. V was clipped by 8 bases and J by 0 bases, with 8 bases between them. CDR3 region: CAIGTDSGNTIYF. The CDR3 DNA is TGTGCCATCGGGACGGACTCTGGAAACACCATATATTTT.

This clone was detected a few times. V usage is TRBV9 and J usage is TRBJ2-1; 11 bases match TRBD1. This CDR3 is built from 16 residues. J was trimmed by 15 bases and V by 0 bases; bases with no gene match: 14. Germline V gives CDR1 SGDLS, CDR2 YYNGEE. The CDR3 DNA sequence: TGTGCCAGCAGCGTAGGAGGGGGACAGGGGGTGCCTGGCAGGTTCTTC. It is translated as CASSVGGGQGVPGRFF.

The chain uses TRBV4-2 and TRBJ1-1; D might be TRBD1 (6 bases). CDR3 length equals 14 residues. Trimming removed 0 bases at V and 5 bases at J, with 10 bases between. Germline values: CDR1 LGHNA, CDR2 YNFKEQ. CDR3 sequence reads: CASSQEQGRTEAFF. The CDR3 DNA reads as TGTGCCAGCAGCCAAGAACAGGGAAGGACTGAAGCTTTCTTT.

This clone appeared a few times. V and J are TRBV25-1 and TRBJ1-2; TRBD1 might be the D (6 bases). The CDR3 is made up of 11 amino acids. In germline, CDR1 is MGHDK, CDR2 SYGVNS. The V and J ends lost 5 bases and 8 bases respectively, with 9 bases between them. The CDR3 DNA reads as TGTGCCAGCAGTCCGGGGGGCGGCTACACCTTC. Its translation is CASSPGGGYTF.

The rearrangement joins TRBV2 to TRBJ1-4; 7 bases match TRBD1. The junction had 4 bases not matched to a gene; V was cut back by 4 bases and J by 5 bases. CDR3 length: 14 amino acids. The germline gives CDR1 SNHLY, CDR2 FYNNEI. Here the CDR3 DNA reads TGTGCCAGCAGTGTGGGACAGCAAAATGAAAAACTGTTTTTT. Translation gives CASSVGQQNEKLFF.

The V gene is TRBV30, the J gene TRBJ2-7, with D unclear. V dropped 0 bases and J dropped 0 bases, with 9 bases sitting between them. The CDR3 has 14 amino acids. CDR1 is GTSNPN and CDR2 is SVGIG in the germline V gene (reference sequence). The CDR3: CAWSVGRSSYEQYF. The CDR3 coding sequence is TGTGCCTGGAGTGTCGGCAGAAGCTCCTACGAGCAGTACTTC.

This chain joins TRBV14 and TRBJ2-3; tentative D call: TRBD1 (6 bases). The CDR3 totals 14 residues. Trimming left V 5 bases short and J 1 base short, with 10 bases between. The germline CDR1 and CDR2 sequences are SGHDN and FVKESK. CDR3 bases: TGTGCCAGCAGCTCCCGACAGGGCACAGATACGCAGTATTTT. The encoded protein is CASSSRQGTDTQYF.

The chain carries TRBV11-3 and TRBJ1-2, with 9 bases matching TRBD1. CDR1 and CDR2 (germline): SGHNT, YENEEA. The CDR3 loop spans 16 amino acids. With 5 bases clipped from V and 5 bases from J, the junction kept 12 bases outside the gene matches. CDR3 sequence: CASSQRTGVSFYGYTF. CDR3 DNA sequence: TGTGCCAGCAGCCAAAGGACAGGGGTATCGTTTTATGGCTACACCTTC.

This clone appeared once. The rearrangement joins TRBV9 to TRBJ1-2, with D possibly TRBD1 on 6 matching bases. The CDR3 extends over 12 amino acids. Germline values: CDR1 SGDLS, CDR2 YYNGEE. With 5 bases removed from V and 8 bases from J, the gap between germline ends came to 13 bases. The CDR3 coding sequence is TGTGCCAGCAGTAAGAACAGGGAAGGCTACACCTTC. This encodes CASSKNREGYTF.

The chain employs TRBV4-3 and TRBJ1-2; unclear D gene. This CDR3 comprises 15 residues. The germline V and J ends were trimmed by 0 bases and 2 bases, with 10 bases remaining between them. Germline V gives CDR1 LGHNA, CDR2 YSLEER. CDR3 nucleotide sequence: TGCGCCAGCAGCCAAGATCGGACTGAGAACTATGGCTACACCTTC. Protein product: CASSQDRTENYGYTF.

The chain carries TRBV12-2 and TRBJ1-1. TRBV12-2 is given as a pseudogene. The length of the CDR3 is 13 residues. CDR3 sequence reads: CASRLACGFEAFF. The DNA of the CDR3 is TGTGCAAGTCGCTTAGCGTGCGGCTTCGAAGCTTTCTTT.

The chain carries TRBV5-6 and TRBJ2-5, with D unresolved. The germline V gene encodes CDR1 SGHDT and CDR2 YYEEEE. This CDR3 comprises 14 residues. V lost 4 bases and J 2 bases, leaving 12 bases between the germline ends. This chain's CDR3 is CASSRRVGQETQYF. DNA of the CDR3: TGTGCCAGCAGCCGTCGGGTGGGTCAAGAGACCCAGTACTTC.

J is TRBJ1-1 and V is TRBV6-5, with no clear D. This CDR3 has 14 amino acids. V dropped 3 bases and J dropped 5 bases, with 13 bases sitting between them. The germline gives CDR1 MNHEY, CDR2 SVGAGI. Written as DNA, the CDR3 is TGTGCCAGCAGTTATCGGACCCCCGCGACTGAAGCTTTCTTT. This encodes CASSYRTPATEAFF.

The chain recombines TRBV4-3 with TRBJ1-1; D might be TRBD1 (5 bases). Trimming took 4 bases from V and 0 from J, leaving 24 bases between them. CDR1 is LGHNA and CDR2 is YSLEER in the germline V gene. The CDR3 totals 19 residues. CDR3 in amino acids: CASSLTPTRDPKMNTEAFF. CDR3 in DNA: TGCGCCAGCAGCCTTACTCCAACCCGGGACCCAAAAATGAACACTGAAGCTTTCTTT.

The V call is TRBV2, the J call TRBJ1-5; the D is unclear. Trimming shortened V by 4 bases and J by 0 bases, and 10 bases separated the two germline ends. The CDR3 is made up of 15 amino acids. Germline V gene sequence: CDR1 SNHLY, CDR2 FYNNEI. CDR3 protein: CASSAGGGSNQPQHF. For the CDR3, the DNA is TGTGCCAGCAGTGCAGGTGGAGGTAGCAATCAGCCCCAGCATTTT.

The chain is built from TRBV3-1 (or the pseudogene TRBV3-2) and TRBJ1-5; D call uncertain. Trimming took 0 bases from V and 3 from J, leaving 9 bases between them. CDR3 length equals 15 residues. Per germline, CDR1 LGHDT and CDR2 YNNKEL (reference sequence). CDR3 DNA: TGTGCCAGCAGCCAAGAGGCCGGCCTCAATCAGCCCCAGCATTTT. Amino acids: CASSQEAGLNQPQHF.